Shown below are 17 T cell receptor beta chains from a single sample sequenced in a study of shared clonotypes between healthy human individuals. TCRdb's copy holds only in-frame clones and misses some; the assay was immunoSEQ multiplex PCR. The table records roughly 300,000 clones, less than 85% of them present only once. Sequencing used memory CD4+ T cells sorted from blood. Subset noted: CD45RA-negative fraction. All receptors come from a man aged 25 to 45 in good health.

Here the CDR3 reads CASSLSVADNEQFF. As DNA, the CDR3 is TGCGCCAGCAGCTTAAGTGTAGCGGACAATGAGCAGTTCTTC. The chain couples TRBV5-1 to TRBJ2-1, with D tentatively TRBD2 (6 bases). V lost 2 bases, J lost 5 bases, and 11 bases lay in between. The CDR3 totals 14 residues. Germline CDR1 reads SGHRS; CDR2 reads YFSETQ.

This chain links TRBV4-3 with TRBJ2-5; no reliable D call. The CDR3 loop spans 15 amino acids. V shed 2 bases and J shed 0 bases, with 10 bases lying between them. Germline CDR1 and CDR2: LGHNA and YSLEER. This CDR3 reads CASSQTDTYQETQYF. The CDR3 DNA reads as TGCGCCAGCAGCCAAACTGACACGTACCAAGAGACCCAGTACTTC.

As regards this clone: Other nucleotide sequences from this sample produce the same CDR3. V usage is TRBV6-6 and J usage is TRBJ1-5; D unclear. The CDR3 runs to 14 residues. Per the germline V gene, CDR1 is MNHNY and CDR2 is SVGAGI (reference sequence). Trimming removed 0 bases from V and 3 bases from J, with 6 bases in between. The CDR3 sequence is CASSYSGINQPQHF. CDR3 nucleotides: TGTGCCAGCAGTTACTCGGGGATCAATCAGCCCCAGCATTTT.

Ten or more counts support this clone. The V call is TRBV6-1, the J call TRBJ1-4; tentative D call: TRBD1 (6 bases). V dropped 7 bases and J dropped 0 bases, with 12 bases sitting between them. The germline V gene encodes CDR1 MNHNS and CDR2 SASEGT. The CDR3 extends over 15 amino acids. The CDR3 loop reads CASKNNRATNEKLFF. The CDR3 region has the DNA TGTGCCAGCAAAAACAACAGGGCAACTAATGAAAAACTGTTTTTT.

Many counts were recorded for this clone. Other DNA sequences within the sample encode an identical CDR3. This chain uses TRBV12-5 with TRBJ1-1; D ambiguous. This CDR3 spans 13 amino acids. Germline CDR1 reads LGHNT; CDR2 reads FRNRAP. Trimming pared 1 base from V and 0 bases from J, leaving 3 bases between. Written as DNA, the CDR3 is TGTGCTAGTGGTTTGGACATGAACACTGAAGCTTTCTTT. Translating it yields CASGLDMNTEAFF.

This sequence joins TRBV5-1 and TRBJ2-1; TRBD2 might be the D (7 bases). Trimming removed 5 bases at V and 1 base at J, with 16 bases between. This CDR3 has 16 amino acids. The germline CDR1 and CDR2 sequences are SGHRS and YFSETQ. This chain's CDR3 is CASSRSGGASYNEQFF. The CDR3 nucleotides are TGCGCCAGCAGTCGATCGGGGGGCGCATCCTACAATGAGCAGTTCTTC.

The chain recombines TRBV10-3 with TRBJ2-2; 8 positions agree with TRBD1. The CDR3 is 13 amino acids. The J segment lost 5 bases and the V segment lost 7 bases, leaving 3 bases of the junction unmatched. The V gene's germline CDR1 is ENHRY and CDR2 SYGVKD. The CDR3 sequence is CAINGDRTGELFF. CDR3 DNA: TGTGCCATCAACGGGGACAGGACCGGGGAGCTGTTTTTT.

This rearrangement joins TRBV30 to TRBJ2-5; 7 nucleotides agree with TRBD2. V was pared by 4 bases and J by 3 bases, with 11 bases of the junction left unmatched. The CDR3 extends over 15 amino acids. CDR1 is GTSNPN and CDR2 is SVGIG in the germline V gene (reference sequence). As DNA, the CDR3 is TGTGCCTGGAAGCGGAAGGGGAGGGATAAAGAGACCCAGTACTTC. It codes for CAWKRKGRDKETQYF.

The V and J genes are TRBV5-4 and TRBJ2-5, with 10 positions matching TRBD1. The junction had 11 bases not matched to a gene; V was cut back by 4 bases and J by 8 bases. CDR3 size: 15 residues. Germline-derived CDR1 and CDR2 are SGHNT and YYREEE (reference sequence). The CDR3, as DNA: TGTGCCAGCAGCGCACCCGGGACAGGGGTTGATACCCAGTACTTC. It yields the protein CASSAPGTGVDTQYF.

V and J are TRBV19 and TRBJ2-3; 11 bases match TRBD1. The V gene's germline CDR1 is LNHDA and CDR2 SQIVND (reference sequence). Trimming cost V 4 bases and J 7 bases; bases outside gene matches: 7. This CDR3 has 15 residues. The CDR3 loop is CASSTRTGGAHTQYF. The CDR3 DNA is TGTGCCAGTAGTACAAGGACAGGGGGCGCCCATACGCAGTATTTT.

The sample holds a few counts of this clone. The rearrangement links TRBV29-1 to TRBJ2-2; D gene ambiguous. Germline V lookup: CDR1 SQVTM, CDR2 ANQGSEA. Trimming pared 4 bases from V and 8 bases from J, leaving 14 bases between. The CDR3 length is 13 residues. The CDR3: CSVVIFASGELFF. The DNA of the CDR3 is TGCAGCGTTGTAATTTTCGCATCTGGGGAGCTGTTTTTT.

The rearrangement uses TRBV7-9 and TRBJ1-5; possibly TRBD1 for D (6 bases). Germline V gene sequence: CDR1 SEHNR, CDR2 FQNEAQ (reference sequence). This CDR3 is built from 14 residues. The V and J ends lost 5 bases and 3 bases respectively, with 11 bases between them. CDR3: CASSPGGLNQPQHF. CDR3 coding DNA: TGTGCCAGCAGCCCCGGGGGGCTCAATCAGCCCCAGCATTTT.

This clone was seen only a few times. The rearrangement links TRBV7-6 to TRBJ1-1; D not resolved. Per germline, CDR1 SGHVS and CDR2 FNYEAQ. CDR3 length: 16 residues. Trimming took 5 bases from V and 0 from J, leaving 16 bases between them. The CDR3 is CASSPSTSVMNTEAFF. The CDR3 nucleotides read TGTGCCAGCAGCCCGTCCACGTCTGTTATGAACACTGAAGCTTTCTTT.

V is TRBV29-1 and J is TRBJ2-3; D assignment may be TRBD1 or TRBD2 (6 bases each). CDR1 and CDR2 from the germline V gene are SQVTM and ANQGSEA. The V end was cut by 6 bases, the J end by 4 bases, with 17 bases between. The CDR3 runs 14 residues. The CDR3 loop is CSVLGGSGADTQYF. The CDR3 DNA reads TGCAGCGTCCTAGGGGGGAGTGGAGCAGATACGCAGTATTTT.

The chain links TRBV7-2 to TRBJ2-1; D unresolved. CDR3 size: 14 residues. The germline V gene has CDR1 SGHTA and CDR2 FQGNSA. V lost 2 bases and J 5 bases, leaving 10 bases between the germline ends. The CDR3 sequence is CASSLIFVNNEQFF. The CDR3 coding sequence is TGTGCCAGCAGCTTAATTTTTGTGAACAATGAGCAGTTCTTC.

A few counts support this clone. The rearrangement uses TRBV28 and TRBJ1-5; D unresolved. This CDR3 spans 14 amino acids. Germline CDR1 MDHEN, CDR2 SYDVKM. V lost 3 bases, J lost 7 bases, and 13 bases lay in between. In DNA, the CDR3 is TGTGCCAGCAGTTTGTATCTTGGGGAGCAGCCCCAGCATTTT. Encoded protein: CASSLYLGEQPQHF.

This chain connects TRBV7-2 to TRBJ2-1; D is perhaps TRBD2 (6 bases). Trimming cost V 8 bases and J 1 base, with 15 bases left between them. This CDR3 spans 15 amino acids. In germline, CDR1 is SGHTA, CDR2 FQGNSA. The CDR3 DNA reads TGTGCCAGCGGCGAGGACTATGGGTCCTACAATGAGCAGTTCTTC. This sequence encodes CASGEDYGSYNEQFF.